The 30 T cell receptor beta chains below all came from one sample that was sequenced in a study of blood T cell repertoires in COVID-19. Profiled with immunoSEQ multiplex PCR; TCRdb holds only in-frame clones, not every one. The sample holds around 100,000 clones; about 90% are singletons and the top ten take 3.5% to 4%. Sequencing was carried out using peripheral blood. The receptors derive from a woman aged 60 to 75 with acute or convalescent COVID-19.

The J gene is TRBJ1-2, the V gene TRBV9; D is perhaps TRBD1 (6 bases). This CDR3 has 15 residues. From germline, CDR1 is SGDLS and CDR2 YYNGEE. Trimming shortened V by 0 bases and J by 8 bases, and 17 bases separated the two germline ends. CDR3 residues: CASSVDDRHVEGYTF. The CDR3 DNA reads as TGTGCCAGCAGCGTAGACGACAGGCACGTAGAAGGCTACACCTTC.

This clone was found a few times. The chain has TRBV6-6 and TRBJ2-7, with TRBD2 identical over 10 bases. CDR1 and CDR2 (germline): MNHNY, SVGAGI (reference sequence). The CDR3 is 14 residues long. With 11 bases clipped from V and 1 base from J, the junction kept 8 bases outside the gene matches. The CDR3 DNA is TGTGCCGCAACCGGGACTAGCGTTTCCTACGAGCAGTACTTC. This codes for CAATGTSVSYEQYF.

The V and J genes are TRBV6-1 and TRBJ1-1, with 8 bases fitting TRBD1. The CDR3 runs 15 residues. V was pared by 7 bases and J by 4 bases, with 11 bases of the junction left unmatched. Germline assignment: CDR1 MNHNS and CDR2 SASEGT. CDR3 residues: CASTLGRTGSTEAFF. DNA of the CDR3: TGTGCCAGCACCCTAGGGCGGACAGGGAGCACTGAAGCTTTCTTT.

The chain links TRBV5-8 to TRBJ1-1; 7 bases agree with TRBD1. With V trimmed by 4 bases and J by 1 base, 4 bases remained unmatched. CDR1 and CDR2 (germline): SGHTS, YDEGEE. The CDR3 is 14 residues long. CDR3 bases: TGTGCCAGCAGCGTTCAGGGGGGGAACACTGAAGCTTTCTTT. This translates into CASSVQGGNTEAFF.

The chain recombines TRBV18 with TRBJ1-1; D possibly corresponds to TRBD1 (5 bases). Germline V gene data show CDR1 as KGHSH and CDR2 as LQKENI. This CDR3 has 17 residues. Between the trimmed V and J ends, which lost 3 bases and 1 base, there was a span of 18 bases. CDR3 protein: CASSPIVGGWGNTEAFF. DNA of the CDR3: TGTGCCAGCTCACCTATCGTGGGGGGTTGGGGGAACACTGAAGCTTTCTTT. Supplemented by reference TRBV18 and TRBJ1-1, the full variable domain reads NAGVMQNPRHLVRRRGQEARLRCSPMKGHSHVYWYRQLPEEGLKFMVYLQKENIIDESGMPKERFSAEFPKEGPSILRIQQVVRGDSAAYFCASSPIVGGWGNTEAFFGQGTRLTVV.

The chain joins TRBV6-5 to TRBJ1-5; TRBD1 aligns across 9 bases. Looked up from germline, CDR1 is MNHEY and CDR2 is SVGAGI. The CDR3 covers 15 residues. J gave up 4 bases and V 6 bases, and 7 bases lay outside the gene matches. CDR3 protein: CASSGTGLGNQPQHF. CDR3 bases: TGTGCCAGCAGCGGGACAGGGCTGGGAAATCAGCCCCAGCATTTT.

The chain couples TRBV7-2 to TRBJ1-5; 11 bases line up with TRBD1. The germline CDR1 and CDR2 sequences are SGHTA and FQGNSA. V lost 5 bases to trimming and J lost 10 bases; unmatched junction nucleotides: 7. The CDR3 consists of 14 residues. Here the CDR3 reads CASSLDRGLSPQHF. The CDR3 nucleotides are TGTGCCAGCAGCCTGGACAGGGGGCTATCTCCCCAGCATTTT. Full variable domain (remainder filled in from reference TRBV7-2 and TRBJ1-5): GAGVSQSPSNKVTEKGKDVELRCDPISGHTALYWYRQSLGQGLEFLIYFQGNSAPDKSGLPSDRFSAERTGGSVSTLTIQRTQQEDSAVYLCASSLDRGLSPQHFGDGTRLSIL.

This chain connects TRBV2 to TRBJ1-1; no definite D call. This CDR3 contains 14 residues. Trimming stripped 5 bases from V and 6 bases from J, with 16 bases between. The V gene's germline CDR1 is SNHLY and CDR2 FYNNEI. The CDR3 bases are TGTGCCAGCAGTAGCAGGTCTTTCCTCTCTGAAGCTTTCTTT. It codes for CASSSRSFLSEAFF.

The chain has TRBV11-1 and TRBJ2-5; D is perhaps TRBD2 (6 bases). Trimming stripped 0 bases from V and 5 bases from J, with 10 bases between. CDR1 is SGHAT and CDR2 is FQDESV in the germline V gene (reference sequence). The length of the CDR3 is 14 residues. In DNA, the CDR3 is TGTGCCAGCAGCTTAGCGGAGGGCCGGGAGACCCAGTACTTC. This sequence encodes CASSLAEGRETQYF.

The V call is TRBV11-3, the J call TRBJ2-7; D uncertain. The V end was cut by 5 bases, the J end by 8 bases, with 19 bases between. CDR1 and CDR2 from the germline V gene are SGHNT and YENEEA. CDR3 length: 14 residues. The DNA for the CDR3 is TGTGCCAGCAGCCTACGGAGAGGCTATCTCCAGCAGTACTTC. Its translation: CASSLRRGYLQQYF.

This chain connects TRBV5-1 to TRBJ1-1; the match to TRBD1 covers 9 bases. This CDR3 contains 15 residues. The germline V gene encodes CDR1 SGHRS and CDR2 YFSETQ. The trim removed 1 base at V and 5 bases at J, leaving 6 bases unmatched. CDR3 sequence (DNA): TGCGCCAGCAGCTTGTGGACAGGGGAAGGAACTGAAGCTTTCTTT. As protein: CASSLWTGEGTEAFF.

This clone turned up a few times. The chain employs TRBV11-2 and TRBJ2-7; TRBD2 agrees at 8 bases. The germline V gene encodes CDR1 SGHAT and CDR2 FQNNGV. With V trimmed by 5 bases and J by 7 bases, 1 base remained unmatched. CDR3 size: 11 residues. The CDR3 region has the DNA TGTGCCAGCAGCCCGGGAGGGGAGCAGTACGTC. Protein product: CASSPGGEQYV.

V and J are TRBV6-6 and TRBJ2-2; 9 nucleotides agree with TRBD1. Trimming at V came to 6 bases and at J to 0 bases, leaving 8 bases not matched to a gene. CDR3 length: 17 amino acids. The V gene's germline CDR1 is MNHNY and CDR2 SVGAGI (reference sequence). The CDR3 region is CASSRTGTGTNTGELFF. As DNA, the CDR3 is TGTGCCAGCAGCCGAACCGGGACAGGGACGAACACCGGGGAGCTGTTTTTT.

This chain uses TRBV5-1 with TRBJ2-1, with TRBD2 as a possible D gene (6 bases). V lost 0 bases, J lost 5 bases, and 6 bases lay in between. Germline CDR1 and CDR2: SGHRS and YFSETQ. The CDR3 is 13 amino acids. The CDR3 DNA follows: TGCGCCAGCAGCTTGGGCGGGGACAATGAGCAGTTCTTC. Amino acids: CASSLGGDNEQFF.

The chain has TRBV28 and TRBJ1-3, with D tentatively TRBD1 (6 bases). The germline gives CDR1 MDHEN, CDR2 SYDVKM. Trimming removed 4 bases at V and 1 base at J, with 14 bases between. The CDR3 consists of 16 residues. CDR3 loop: CASSSRGTYSGNTIYF. As DNA, the CDR3 is TGTGCCAGCAGTTCCCGTGGGACATATTCTGGAAACACCATATATTTT.

The chain combines TRBV6-1 with TRBJ2-4; possibly TRBD2 for D (5 bases). Trimming took off 2 bases at V and 3 bases at J, with 8 bases between the two ends. CDR1 is MNHNS, CDR2 SASEGT, per germline. The CDR3 has 14 amino acids. This chain's CDR3 is CASSESGFKNIQYF. The CDR3, as DNA: TGTGCCAGCAGTGAATCGGGGTTCAAAAACATTCAGTACTTC.

The chain has TRBV24-1 and TRBJ2-5; 7 bases agree with TRBD1. V shed 1 base and J 4 bases; nucleotides not matched to a gene: 2. Germline loops: CDR1 KGHDR, CDR2 SFDVKD. This CDR3 has 14 residues. DNA for the CDR3: TGTGCCACCAGTGATTTACAGGGGCGAGAGACCCAGTACTTC. This translates into CATSDLQGRETQYF.

V gene TRBV3-1 (or the pseudogene TRBV3-2) combines with J gene TRBJ2-1; 10 nucleotides match TRBD2. The germline gives CDR1 LGHDT, CDR2 YNNKEL (reference sequence). With V trimmed by 4 bases and J by 8 bases, 8 bases remained unmatched. CDR3 size: 15 residues. This chain's CDR3 is CASSPQAGGPYEQFF. The CDR3 bases are TGTGCCAGCAGCCCTCAAGCGGGAGGGCCGTATGAGCAGTTCTTC.

The chain links TRBV5-1 to TRBJ1-5; TRBD1 might be the D (5 bases). The CDR3 extends over 15 amino acids. The germline V and J ends were trimmed by 4 bases and 2 bases, with 13 bases remaining between them. Germline V lookup: CDR1 SGHRS, CDR2 YFSETQ. The CDR3 sequence is CASSTGGVGNQPQHF. The CDR3, as DNA: TGCGCCAGCAGCACAGGTGGAGTAGGCAATCAGCCCCAGCATTTT.

The CDR3 is CASSPSWGQLTMGAFF. The CDR3 coding sequence is TGTGCCAGCAGCCCGTCCTGGGGACAATTAACTATGGGAGCTTTCTTT. The chain combines TRBV11-3 with TRBJ1-1; D might be TRBD1 (6 bases). The CDR3 contains 16 residues. V was trimmed by 5 bases and J by 10 bases, leaving 26 bases between them. Germline values: CDR1 SGHNT, CDR2 YENEEA.

CDR3 in DNA: TGCAGTGCTAGTACCCTAGTAGGTAGCGGGGAGCTGTTTTTT. It specifies CSASTLVGSGELFF. J is TRBJ2-2 and V is TRBV20-1; D not certain. CDR3 length: 14 amino acids. CDR1 is DFQATT, CDR2 SNEGSKA, per germline (reference sequence). The V gene lost 3 bases and the J gene lost 7 bases, with 15 bases spanning the gap.

The CDR3 coding sequence is TGTGCCAGCAGCATAGGTTCCGGGACAGACCATGGCTACACCTTC. Translating it yields CASSIGSGTDHGYTF. The chain joins TRBV7-9 to TRBJ1-2; 7 bases fit TRBD1. The CDR3 has 15 amino acids. V lost 5 bases and J lost 6; bases outside the gene matches: 12. Germline assignment: CDR1 SEHNR and CDR2 FQNEAQ (reference sequence).

With regard to this clone: One end of the junction does not line up with germline, which may come from a read error. This chain's CDR3 is CASSLVSGGKETQYF. The CDR3 DNA sequence: TGTGCTAGCAGCTTAGTTTCCGGGGGGAAAGAGACCCAGTACTTC. The genes are TRBV7-7 and TRBJ2-5; 7 nucleotides agree with TRBD2. CDR1 and CDR2 from the germline V gene are SSHAT and FNYEAQ (reference sequence). The CDR3 length is 15 residues.

The chain links TRBV28 to TRBJ1-4; a weak D match, TRBD1 (5 bases). This CDR3 region has 14 residues. The V gene lost 6 bases and the J gene lost 2 bases, with 10 bases spanning the gap. The germline CDR1 and CDR2 sequences are MDHEN and SYDVKM. The CDR3 protein is CASSRVSTNEKLFF. Here the CDR3 DNA reads TGTGCCAGCAGCAGGGTTTCGACTAATGAAAAACTGTTTTTT.

V usage is TRBV12-3 or TRBV12-4 and J usage is TRBJ1-5; D remains unclear. The CDR3 spans 13 residues. Trimming removed 7 bases from V and 4 bases from J, with 11 bases in between. CDR3 bases: TGTGCCAGCAACCGGGGAGGGAATCAGCCCCAGCATTTT. This codes for CASNRGGNQPQHF.

The chain has TRBV18 and TRBJ2-2; D perhaps matches TRBD1 (5 bases). CDR1 is KGHSH and CDR2 is LQKENI in the germline V gene. This CDR3 spans 17 amino acids. The ends were cut back, 1 base at V and 2 bases at J, with 14 bases in the middle. The CDR3 loop reads CASSPRSPGSNTGELFF. In DNA form, the CDR3 reads TGTGCCAGCTCACCACGGTCGCCAGGGTCAAACACCGGGGAGCTGTTTTTT.

This clone appeared a few times. This sequence joins TRBV15 and TRBJ2-7; the match to TRBD2 covers 13 bases. V lost 9 bases and J lost 12; bases outside the gene matches: 14. The CDR3 is 14 residues long. The V gene's germline CDR1 is LNHNV and CDR2 YYDKDF (reference sequence). In DNA, the CDR3 is TGTGCCACTTCCACCCGGACTAGCGGGAGTTTTGTGTACGTC. The encoded protein is CATSTRTSGSFVYV.

J is TRBJ2-1 and V is TRBV3-1 (or the pseudogene TRBV3-2), with D perhaps matching TRBD1 (6 bases). Trimming shortened V by 0 bases and J by 6 bases, and 21 bases separated the two germline ends. The CDR3 contains 18 residues. CDR1 and CDR2 (germline): LGHDT, YNNKEL (reference sequence). The DNA of the CDR3 is TGTGCCAGCAGCCAAGATCTGGTGGCAGGGGAAAAAGCCAATGAGCAGTTCTTC. Translation: CASSQDLVAGEKANEQFF.

The chain carries TRBV6-5 and TRBJ1-2; TRBD1 matches 7 bases. The V and J ends lost 2 bases and 4 bases, in that order; junction bases with no gene match: 7. The CDR3 covers 15 residues. CDR1 and CDR2 (germline): MNHEY, SVGAGI. The CDR3 bases are TGTGCCAGCAGTTACGCGGCAGGGGGTGGCTATGGCTACACCTTC. It is translated as CASSYAAGGGYGYTF.

In this sample, this clone turned up once. The CDR3, as DNA: TGTGCCAGCAGTTATGGACAGTTTGAGAATCAGCCCCAGCATTTT. It codes for CASSYGQFENQPQHF. V and J are TRBV6-6 and TRBJ1-5, with D perhaps TRBD1 (6 bases). CDR1 and CDR2 from the germline V gene are MNHNY and SVGAGI (reference sequence). The CDR3 runs to 15 residues. V was clipped by 3 bases and J by 4 bases, with 13 bases between them.